The clone carrying this TCR beta chain was found once. Antigen unknown. The V end was cut by 9 bases, the J end by 6 bases, with 15 bases between. Per the germline V gene, CDR1 is LNHDA and CDR2 is SQIVND (reference sequence). There are 13 residues in the CDR3. This specimen belongs to a study of OX40 agonist ivuxolimab in advanced cancers. Study outcomes and limitations: It was not determined which antigens were specifically recognized by the peripheral T cells that had undergone clonal expansion.

Clones were sequenced by immunoSEQ multiplex PCR, and TCRdb holds only the in-frame ones, with some missing. This table holds about 23,000 clones, 65% to 80% found once. The sample here was CD4+ or CD8+ T cells sorted from blood, taken in a trial of the OX40 agonist ivuxolimab. This sequence was found in an adult with an advanced solid tumor such as melanoma, head and neck, liver or kidney cancer. This chain uses TRBV19 with TRBJ1-5; perhaps TRBD1 as D (6 bases). CDR3 residues: CASTGHQTQPQHF. CDR3 DNA sequence: TGTGCCAGCACGGGACATCAAACTCAGCCCCAGCATTTT.